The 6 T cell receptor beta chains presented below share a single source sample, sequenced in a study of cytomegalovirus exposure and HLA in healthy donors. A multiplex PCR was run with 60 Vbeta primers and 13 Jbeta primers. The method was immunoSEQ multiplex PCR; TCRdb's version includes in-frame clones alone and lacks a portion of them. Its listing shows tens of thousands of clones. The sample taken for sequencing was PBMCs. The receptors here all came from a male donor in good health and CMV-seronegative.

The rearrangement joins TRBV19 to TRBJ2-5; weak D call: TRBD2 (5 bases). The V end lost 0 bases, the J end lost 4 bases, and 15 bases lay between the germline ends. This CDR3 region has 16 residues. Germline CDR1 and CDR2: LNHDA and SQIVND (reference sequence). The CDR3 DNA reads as TGTGCCAGTAGTATAGATCGGAAGGTAGCGCGAGAGACCCAGTACTTC. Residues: CASSIDRKVARETQYF.

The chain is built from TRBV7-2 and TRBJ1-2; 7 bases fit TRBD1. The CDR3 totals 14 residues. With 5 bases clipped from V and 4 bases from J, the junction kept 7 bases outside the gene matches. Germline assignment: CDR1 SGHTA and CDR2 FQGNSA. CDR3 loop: CASSPGQEFYGYTF. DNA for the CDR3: TGTGCCAGCAGCCCAGGACAGGAGTTCTATGGCTACACCTTC.

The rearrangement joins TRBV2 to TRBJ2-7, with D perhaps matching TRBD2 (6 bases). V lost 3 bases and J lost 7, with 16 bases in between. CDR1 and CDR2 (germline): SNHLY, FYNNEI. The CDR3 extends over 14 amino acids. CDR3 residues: CASSEGLVEGEQYF. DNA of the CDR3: TGTGCCAGCAGTGAGGGATTAGTGGAGGGGGAGCAGTACTTC. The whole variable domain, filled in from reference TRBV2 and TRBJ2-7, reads EPEVTQTPSHQVTQMGQEVILRCVPISNHLYFYWYRQILGQKVEFLVSFYNNEISEKSEIFDDQFSVERPDGSNFTLKIRSTKLEDSAMYFCASSEGLVEGEQYFGPGTRLTVT.

The CDR3 DNA reads as TGCGCCAGCAGCCCAGGGACACCTAGCACAGATACGCAGTATTTT. Translation: CASSPGTPSTDTQYF. This chain connects TRBV5-1 to TRBJ2-3, with TRBD1 as a possible D gene (6 bases). The germline CDR1 and CDR2 sequences are SGHRS and YFSETQ. V dropped 4 bases and J dropped 0 bases, with 12 bases sitting between them. This CDR3 has 15 amino acids.

The CDR3 DNA reads TGTGCCAGCAGTGTCGGACAGGGAACTAACTATGGCTACACCTTC. It is translated as CASSVGQGTNYGYTF. This rearrangement joins TRBV6-1 to TRBJ1-2; 8 bases are shared with TRBD1. V trimming: 4 bases; J trimming: 0 bases; junction bases outside the gene matches: 4. The CDR3 consists of 15 residues. Looked up from germline, CDR1 is MNHNS and CDR2 is SASEGT.

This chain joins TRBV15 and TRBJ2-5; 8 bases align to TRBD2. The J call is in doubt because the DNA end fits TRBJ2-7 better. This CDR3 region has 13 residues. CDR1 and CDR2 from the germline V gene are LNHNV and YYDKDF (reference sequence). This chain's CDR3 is CATRHREGDEQYF. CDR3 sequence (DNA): TGTGCCACCCGTCACCGGGAGGGAGACGAGCAGTACTTC.